This T cell receptor (beta chain) originates from a study of blood T cell repertoires in COVID-19. This clone was seen just once. The repertoire was sequenced with immunoSEQ multiplex PCR; TCRdb's copy has only in-frame clones and lacks some. The profile covers about 290,000 clones, with roughly nine tenths appearing a single time and less than 0.95% taken by the ten largest. Germline trimming cut 5 bases from V and 3 bases from J; bases unmatched to any gene: 12. CDR3 length: 15 residues. CDR1 is GTSNPN and CDR2 is SVGIG in the germline V gene (reference sequence). The clonotype was recovered from a woman in her thirties or forties who had recovered from COVID-19. Source material: peripheral blood. The V call is TRBV30, the J call TRBJ1-2, with 7 bases matching TRBD1. The CDR3 sequence: CAWENYRGEDYGYTF. CDR3 nucleotide sequence: TGTGCCTGGGAAAACTACAGGGGAGAGGACTATGGCTACACCTTC.